A single sample is the source of the 24 T cell receptor beta chains below, sequenced in a study of blood T cell repertoires in COVID-19. Here immunoSEQ multiplex PCR was the method, and the copy in TCRdb shows in-frame clones only, minus some. The sample consists of 320,000 or so clones, around nine tenths of them appearing once. The sample was PBMCs or T cells enriched from blood (not recorded which). Source of these receptors: a man aged 25 to 45 who had recovered from COVID-19.

The chain carries TRBV7-9 and TRBJ1-5, with 9 bases identical to TRBD1. Germline V gene sequence: CDR1 SEHNR, CDR2 FQNEAQ (reference sequence). J was trimmed by 1 base and V by 3 bases; bases with no gene match: 7. This CDR3 spans 17 amino acids. This CDR3 is CASSFVQGAGSNQPQHF. Written as DNA, the CDR3 is TGTGCCAGCAGCTTCGTACAGGGGGCGGGAAGCAATCAGCCCCAGCATTTT.

The genes are TRBV2 and TRBJ1-6, with 7 bases identical to TRBD1. V lost 6 bases to trimming and J lost 0 bases; unmatched junction nucleotides: 5. CDR1 is SNHLY and CDR2 is FYNNEI in the germline V gene. This CDR3 has 16 amino acids. CDR3 amino acids: CASRGAGGSYNSPLHF. The CDR3 DNA follows: TGTGCCAGCAGGGGGGCAGGGGGCTCCTATAATTCACCCCTCCACTTT.

This clone is a singleton in its sample. The CDR3 loop reads CASSKGVMGGNEQYF. The CDR3 DNA is TGTGCCAGCAGCAAAGGGGTAATGGGAGGGAACGAGCAGTACTTC. The chain links TRBV21-1 to TRBJ2-7; the table assigns TRBD2, which was not confirmed against the DNA. TRBV21-1 is designated a pseudogene. The CDR3 spans 15 residues.

The table lists this clone with a count of one. The chain recombines TRBV7-2 with TRBJ2-1; 12 bases line up with TRBD1. Trimming at V came to 5 bases and at J to 7 bases, leaving 12 bases not matched to a gene. Looked up from germline, CDR1 is SGHTA and CDR2 is FQGNSA. This CDR3 comprises 17 residues. CDR3 sequence: CASSPGDRGRFINEQFF. The CDR3 bases are TGTGCCAGCAGCCCAGGGGACAGGGGGCGATTTATTAATGAGCAGTTCTTC.

This clone occurred once. The chain combines TRBV6-5 with TRBJ1-2, with TRBD1 identical over 7 bases. The CDR3 runs 13 residues. Per the germline V gene, CDR1 is MNHEY and CDR2 is SVGAGI. V shed 2 bases, J shed 4 bases, and the junction held 1 base outside the gene matches. The CDR3 nucleotides read TGTGCCAGCAGTTACGGACAGGTCTATGGCTACACCTTC. Translation gives CASSYGQVYGYTF.

This chain joins TRBV28 and TRBJ2-1, with a weak D call TRBD2 (5 bases). The CDR3 contains 13 residues. V lost 4 bases, J lost 4 bases, and 8 bases lay in between. CDR1 and CDR2 from the germline V gene are MDHEN and SYDVKM. CDR3 sequence reads: CASSYGIYNEQFF. The CDR3, as DNA: TGTGCCAGCAGTTACGGGATTTACAATGAGCAGTTCTTC.

The chain is built from TRBV5-5 and TRBJ2-2, with 8 nucleotides matching TRBD2. The CDR3 is 15 residues long. Trimming at V came to 2 bases and at J to 5 bases, leaving 5 bases not matched to a gene. CDR1 SGHKS and CDR2 YYEKEE come from the germline V gene (reference sequence). The CDR3 is CASSFRGGWTGELFF. The CDR3 coding sequence is TGTGCCAGCAGCTTTCGGGGGGGCTGGACCGGGGAGCTGTTTTTT.

The rearrangement links TRBV6-5 to TRBJ2-5, with D possibly being TRBD1 (5 bases). Germline loops: CDR1 MNHEY, CDR2 SVGAGI. The CDR3 length is 15 residues. Between the trimmed V and J ends, which lost 4 bases and 2 bases, there was a span of 14 bases. CDR3 residues: CASSFGDRTQETQYF. CDR3 DNA sequence: TGTGCCAGCAGTTTTGGTGACAGAACTCAAGAGACCCAGTACTTC.

CDR3 sequence reads: CASSSTSGEQYF. The CDR3 coding sequence is TGTGCCAGCAGCTCCACATCAGGAGAGCAGTACTTC. The chain has TRBV7-9 and TRBJ2-7; D call uncertain. The CDR3 has 12 amino acids. From germline, CDR1 is SEHNR and CDR2 FQNEAQ (reference sequence). V was clipped by 4 bases and J by 7 bases, with 11 bases between them.

The chain links TRBV2 to TRBJ1-1, with a weak D call TRBD1 (6 bases). V lost 7 bases and J lost 4, with 16 bases in between. CDR1 and CDR2 (germline): SNHLY, FYNNEI. CDR3 length: 14 amino acids. The CDR3 spells CASIWEGGSTEAFF. In DNA, the CDR3 is TGTGCCAGCATTTGGGAAGGGGGAAGCACTGAAGCTTTCTTT. The whole variable domain, remainder taken from reference TRBV2 and TRBJ1-1, is EPEVTQTPSHQVTQMGQEVILRCVPISNHLYFYWYRQILGQKVEFLVSFYNNEISEKSEIFDDQFSVERPDGSNFTLKIRSTKLEDSAMYFCASIWEGGSTEAFFGQGTRLTVV.

This clone was found once. The chain uses TRBV2 and TRBJ1-5; D unresolved. V gave up 4 bases and J gave up 1 base, with 5 bases separating them. CDR3 length: 13 residues. Germline assignment: CDR1 SNHLY and CDR2 FYNNEI. CDR3: CASSATSNQPQHF. The CDR3 nucleotides are TGTGCCAGCAGTGCTACCAGCAATCAGCCCCAGCATTTT.

This rearrangement joins TRBV30 to TRBJ2-7; maybe TRBD2 (6 bases). The germline gives CDR1 GTSNPN, CDR2 SVGIG (reference sequence). Between the trimmed V and J ends, which lost 1 base and 6 bases, there was a span of 13 bases. The CDR3 runs to 13 residues. DNA of the CDR3: TGTGCCTGGAGTGGCGGGGCCCCCAGCGAGCAGTACTTC. It encodes CAWSGGAPSEQYF.

The rearrangement uses TRBV9 and TRBJ2-1; D gene ambiguous. Germline V gene sequence: CDR1 SGDLS, CDR2 YYNGEE. The CDR3 is 15 amino acids. V lost 3 bases to trimming and J lost 4 bases, with 14 bases between them. In DNA, the CDR3 is TGTGCCAGCAGCGACAGCTCACTCTCATACAATGAGCAGTTCTTC. Translation gives CASSDSSLSYNEQFF.

DNA of the CDR3: TGCGCCAGCAGGCCCGGCAGCGGTAGCTCCTACGAGCAGTACTTC. The encoded protein is CASRPGSGSSYEQYF. The V and J genes are TRBV5-1 and TRBJ2-7, with D possibly TRBD2 on 5 matching bases. From germline, CDR1 is SGHRS and CDR2 YFSETQ. The CDR3 spans 15 residues. Deletions cut 5 bases from V and 0 bases from J, with 15 bases between.

The chain couples TRBV7-6 to TRBJ1-3, with 9 bases aligning to TRBD1. CDR1 is SGHVS and CDR2 is FNYEAQ in the germline V gene. The CDR3 contains 16 residues. Trimming took 5 bases from V and 6 from J; bases not matched to a gene: 11. DNA for the CDR3: TGTGCCAGCAGCCCCACCGGACAGGGGCGGGCAAACACCATATATTTT. Its translation is CASSPTGQGRANTIYF.

The rearrangement links TRBV28 to TRBJ2-7; 11 bases are shared with TRBD1. The trim removed 9 bases at V and 6 bases at J, leaving 7 bases unmatched. Germline V gene data show CDR1 as MDHEN and CDR2 as SYDVKM. The CDR3 extends over 13 amino acids. The CDR3 spells CASRTGGKGEQYF. Here the CDR3 DNA reads TGTGCCAGTCGGACAGGGGGCAAAGGCGAGCAGTACTTC.

The chain joins TRBV2 to TRBJ1-1; D unresolved. Germline values: CDR1 SNHLY, CDR2 FYNNEI. The CDR3 is 13 residues long. V was clipped by 6 bases and J by 1 base, with 9 bases between them. In nucleotides, the CDR3 is TGTGCCAGCAGCCTTTATAGGAACACTGAAGCTTTCTTT. This translates into CASSLYRNTEAFF.

The gene calls are TRBV18 and TRBJ1-1; TRBD1 is a possible D gene (6 bases). The CDR3 has 15 amino acids. The V end lost 1 base, the J end lost 1 base, and 10 bases lay between the germline ends. The germline gives CDR1 KGHSH, CDR2 LQKENI. The CDR3 region has the DNA TGTGCCAGCTCACCACAAGGCAGGGGGAACACTGAAGCTTTCTTT. Translation: CASSPQGRGNTEAFF. The complete variable domain, with remaining parts taken from reference TRBV18 and TRBJ1-1, reads NAGVMQNPRHLVRRRGQEARLRCSPMKGHSHVYWYRQLPEEGLKFMVYLQKENIIDESGMPKERFSAEFPKEGPSILRIQQVVRGDSAAYFCASSPQGRGNTEAFFGQGTRLTVV.

This chain joins TRBV5-6 and TRBJ2-3, with 11 nucleotides matching TRBD1. The CDR3 totals 18 residues. Germline V lookup: CDR1 SGHDT, CDR2 YYEEEE. J lost 6 bases, V lost 4 bases, and 16 bases had no gene match. The DNA for the CDR3 is TGTGCCAGCAGCCCAAAATACGTGGACAGGGGGCTGGGGGATACGCAGTATTTT. Translated: CASSPKYVDRGLGDTQYF.

This chain joins TRBV7-2 and TRBJ1-2; D is possibly TRBD1 (6 bases). From germline, CDR1 is SGHTA and CDR2 FQGNSA. Trimming took 1 base from V and 8 from J, leaving 11 bases between them. This CDR3 spans 13 amino acids. This CDR3 reads CASSLETGWGYTF. The CDR3 region has the DNA TGTGCCAGCAGCTTAGAGACAGGCTGGGGCTACACCTTC.

CDR3 sequence: CASSYLQGFYGYTF. CDR3 nucleotides: TGTGCCAGCAGTTACCTACAGGGATTCTATGGCTACACCTTC. This chain joins TRBV6-5 and TRBJ1-2, with D maybe TRBD1 (6 bases). With 2 bases removed from V and 4 bases from J, the gap between germline ends came to 11 bases. This CDR3 is 14 amino acids long. Germline V gives CDR1 MNHEY, CDR2 SVGAGI.

The V and J genes are TRBV2 and TRBJ2-7; weak D call: TRBD1 (6 bases). Germline V gene lookup returns CDR1 SNHLY and CDR2 FYNNEI. Trimming left V 8 bases short and J 5 bases short, with 13 bases between. This CDR3 region has 12 residues. The CDR3 spells CASRQVSDEQYF. The CDR3 DNA follows: TGTGCCAGCCGACAGGTATCCGACGAGCAGTACTTC.

V is TRBV19 and J is TRBJ2-7; D is ambiguous. Germline CDR1 and CDR2: LNHDA and SQIVND (reference sequence). V lost 1 base and J lost 6, with 10 bases in between. This CDR3 comprises 13 residues. Here the CDR3 reads CASSIGRMGEQYF. In DNA form, the CDR3 reads TGTGCCAGTAGTATAGGGCGGATGGGCGAGCAGTACTTC.

The chain carries TRBV27 and TRBJ2-3, with 10 bases that match TRBD2. Germline CDR1 reads MNHEY; CDR2 reads SMNVEV (reference sequence). CDR3 length: 16 residues. Trimming removed 5 bases from V and 2 bases from J; junction bases left unmatched: 7. The DNA for the CDR3 is TGTGCCAGCAGTAAGAAGCGGGGGGGCTACACAGATACGCAGTATTTT. It yields the protein CASSKKRGGYTDTQYF.